This T cell receptor (beta chain) is drawn from a study of regulatory T cells in long-lasting Graves disease. The overall study: Positive TSH receptor antibodies alongside over 5 years of antithyroid drugs were what marked Graves' disease as persistent. The study, taken as a whole, reports: Lower TCR diversity characterized persistent Graves' patients relative to newly diagnosed patients.

The time point: persistent/refractory GD, antithyroid drugs over 5 years with positive TRAb. PBMC RNA was the source of the TCR library. In Xi'an, China, an endocrinology department was the source of patients. iRepertoire HTBI primers and Arm-PCR of CDR3 regions built TCR beta libraries. MiXCR, applied by TCRdb to the multiplex PCR reads, yields one record per CDR3 protein. The table lists roughly 450,000 distinct CDR3 sequences, roughly 20% of them singletons. In this sample, this clonotype turned up many times. What it recognizes is unknown. Sequencing used peripheral blood mononuclear cells (PBMCs), obtained when the disease was refractory, from a patient treated with antithyroid drugs. The TCR originated in a female donor with Graves disease.

The CDR3 here is CASTPGQGMKTQYF. CDR3 bases: TGTGCCAGCACACCTGGGCAGGGGATGAAGACCCAGTACTTC. V gene TRBV27 combines with J gene TRBJ2-5, with a possible D match to TRBD1 (6 bases). Germline CDR1 reads MNHEY; CDR2 reads SMNVEV (reference sequence). V dropped 7 bases and J dropped 6 bases, with 18 bases sitting between them. This CDR3 region has 14 residues.